This T cell receptor beta chain was found in a study of blood T cell repertoires in COVID-19. Looking at the study overall: Material from acute and convalescent COVID-19 was sourced from the United States, Italy and Spain. The cDNA or gDNA used as material had been derived from T cells, B-cell-depleted T cells, or PBMCs.

Original data processing: Scientists estimated how many nucleated cells there were by amplifying reference gene primers. This table comes from immunoSEQ multiplex PCR, and its TCRdb copy is limited to in-frame clones, with some not included. From that table come the V and J calls and clone size; the DNA was used to work out D and trimming. The sample has fewer than 200,000 clones; 70% to 85% are singletons. Germline-derived CDR1 and CDR2 are SGHTA and FQGNSA. This CDR3 is 15 amino acids long. The V and J ends lost 6 bases and 2 bases respectively, with 14 bases between them. The chain is built from TRBV7-2 and TRBJ1-5; possibly TRBD1 for D (6 bases). The clonotype comes from a man in his sixties who had recovered from COVID-19. Material for sequencing was peripheral blood. The CDR3 DNA reads as TGTGCCAGCAGTCCCACAGGGCTAGGCAATCAGCCCCAGCATTTT. This codes for CASSPTGLGNQPQHF.